This T cell receptor beta chain was retrieved from a study of blood T cell repertoires in COVID-19. Overall study: Nucleic acid was either cDNA or gDNA, and it came from T cells, B-cell-depleted T cells, or PBMCs.

The repertoire was sequenced with immunoSEQ multiplex PCR; TCRdb's copy has only in-frame clones and lacks some. The sample records approximately 250,000 clones, roughly 84% being singletons. Sequencing was carried out using peripheral blood. The sequence came from a human donor in a cohort sampled during active COVID-19.

CDR3 in DNA: TGTGCCAGCAGTGAATTCTCTGGGGGGGCCCGCTCATCTGGAAACACCATATATTTT. Its protein is CASSEFSGGARSSGNTIYF. The gene calls are TRBV6-1 and TRBJ1-3, with D maybe TRBD1 (6 bases). Trimming took 2 bases from V and 1 from J, leaving 21 bases between them. This CDR3 contains 19 residues. Germline loops: CDR1 MNHNS, CDR2 SASEGT.